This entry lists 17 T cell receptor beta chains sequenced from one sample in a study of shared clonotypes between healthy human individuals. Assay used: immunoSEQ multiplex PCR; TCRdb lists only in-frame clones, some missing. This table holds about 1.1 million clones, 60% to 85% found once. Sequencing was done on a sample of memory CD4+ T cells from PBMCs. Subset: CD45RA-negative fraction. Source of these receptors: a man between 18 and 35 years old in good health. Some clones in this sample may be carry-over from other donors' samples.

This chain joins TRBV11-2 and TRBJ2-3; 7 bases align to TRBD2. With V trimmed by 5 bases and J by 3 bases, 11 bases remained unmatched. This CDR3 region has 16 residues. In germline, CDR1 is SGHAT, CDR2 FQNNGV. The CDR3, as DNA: TGTGCCAGCAGCCCTACCTGGACTAGTTTGACAGATACGCAGTATTTT. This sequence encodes CASSPTWTSLTDTQYF.

The chain's CDR3 is CASSPGLPAILGGGTQYF. CDR3 sequence (DNA): TGTGCCAGCAGTCCTGGACTGCCTGCGATCCTCGGAGGTGGTACGCAGTATTTT. The gene calls are TRBV28 and TRBJ2-3; a possible D gene is TRBD2 (5 bases). V lost 5 bases and J lost 8, with 29 bases in between. This CDR3 has 18 amino acids. Germline V CDR1 and CDR2: MDHEN, SYDVKM.

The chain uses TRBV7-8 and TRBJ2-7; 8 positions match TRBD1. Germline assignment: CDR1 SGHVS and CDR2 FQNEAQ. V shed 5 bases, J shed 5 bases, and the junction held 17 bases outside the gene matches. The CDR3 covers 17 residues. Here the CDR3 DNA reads TGTGCCAGCAGCCCCAACCCCATGGGGGCGACAGGGGACGAGCAGTACTTC. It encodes CASSPNPMGATGDEQYF.

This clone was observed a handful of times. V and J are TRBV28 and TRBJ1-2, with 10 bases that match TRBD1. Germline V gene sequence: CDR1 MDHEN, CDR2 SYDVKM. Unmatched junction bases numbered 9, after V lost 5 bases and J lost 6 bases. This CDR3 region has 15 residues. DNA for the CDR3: TGTGCCAGCAGTGCCCCGGGACAGGGGAAAGATGGCTACACCTTC. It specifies CASSAPGQGKDGYTF.

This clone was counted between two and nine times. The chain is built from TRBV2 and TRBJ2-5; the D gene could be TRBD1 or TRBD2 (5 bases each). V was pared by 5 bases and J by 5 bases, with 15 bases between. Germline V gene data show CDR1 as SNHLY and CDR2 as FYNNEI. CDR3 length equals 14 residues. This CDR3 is CASSREMGEETQYF. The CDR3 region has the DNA TGTGCCAGCAGTCGGGAAATGGGGGAGGAGACCCAGTACTTC.

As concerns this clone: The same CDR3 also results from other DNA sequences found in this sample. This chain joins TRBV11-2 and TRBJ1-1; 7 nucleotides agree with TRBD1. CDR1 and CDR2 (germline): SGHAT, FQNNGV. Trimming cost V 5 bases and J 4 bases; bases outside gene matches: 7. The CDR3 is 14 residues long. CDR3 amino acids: CASSLGPGGTEAFF. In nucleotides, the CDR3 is TGTGCCAGCAGCCTTGGGCCAGGGGGCACTGAAGCTTTCTTT.

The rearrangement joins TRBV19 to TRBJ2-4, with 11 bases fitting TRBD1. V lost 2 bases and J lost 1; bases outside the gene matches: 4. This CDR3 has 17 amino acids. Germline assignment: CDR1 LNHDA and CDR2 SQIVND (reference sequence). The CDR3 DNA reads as TGTGCCAGTAGTATAAGGGGGACAGGGGGTGCCAAAAACATTCAGTACTTC. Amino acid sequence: CASSIRGTGGAKNIQYF. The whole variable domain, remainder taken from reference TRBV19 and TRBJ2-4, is DGGITQSPKYLFRKEGQNVTLSCEQNLNHDAMYWYRQDPGQGLRLIYYSQIVNDFQKGDIAEGYSVSREKKESFPLTVTSAQKNPTAFYLCASSIRGTGGAKNIQYFGAGTRLSVL.

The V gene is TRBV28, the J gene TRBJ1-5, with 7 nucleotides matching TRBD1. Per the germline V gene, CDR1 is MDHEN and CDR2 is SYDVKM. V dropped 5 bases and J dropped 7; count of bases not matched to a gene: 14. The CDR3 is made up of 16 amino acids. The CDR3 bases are TGTGCCAGCAGTGTGCATGGACAGGTATCGAGGCAGCCCCAGCATTTT. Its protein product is CASSVHGQVSRQPQHF.

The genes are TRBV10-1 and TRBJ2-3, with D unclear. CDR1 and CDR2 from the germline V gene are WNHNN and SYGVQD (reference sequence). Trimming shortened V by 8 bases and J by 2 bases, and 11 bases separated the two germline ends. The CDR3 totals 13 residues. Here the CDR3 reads CASQATYTDTQYF. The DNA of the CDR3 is TGCGCCAGCCAGGCGACCTACACAGATACGCAGTATTTT.

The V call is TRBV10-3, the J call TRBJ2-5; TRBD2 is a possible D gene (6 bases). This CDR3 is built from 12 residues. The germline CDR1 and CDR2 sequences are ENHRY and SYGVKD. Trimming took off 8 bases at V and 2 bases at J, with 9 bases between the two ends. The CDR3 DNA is TGTGCCATCGGGACTCGTCAAGAGACCCAGTACTTC. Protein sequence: CAIGTRQETQYF.

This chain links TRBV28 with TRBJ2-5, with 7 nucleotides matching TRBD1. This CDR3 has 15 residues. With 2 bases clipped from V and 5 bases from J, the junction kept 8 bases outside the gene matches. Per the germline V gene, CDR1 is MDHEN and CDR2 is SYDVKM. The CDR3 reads CASSLSRQGGETQYF. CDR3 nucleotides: TGTGCCAGCAGTTTAAGCCGACAGGGTGGCGAGACCCAGTACTTC.

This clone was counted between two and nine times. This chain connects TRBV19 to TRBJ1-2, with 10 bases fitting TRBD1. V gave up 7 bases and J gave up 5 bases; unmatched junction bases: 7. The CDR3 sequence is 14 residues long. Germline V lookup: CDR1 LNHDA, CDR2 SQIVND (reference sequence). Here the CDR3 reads CASMTGGLSYGYTF. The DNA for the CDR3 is TGTGCCAGTATGACAGGGGGCTTGTCATATGGCTACACCTTC.

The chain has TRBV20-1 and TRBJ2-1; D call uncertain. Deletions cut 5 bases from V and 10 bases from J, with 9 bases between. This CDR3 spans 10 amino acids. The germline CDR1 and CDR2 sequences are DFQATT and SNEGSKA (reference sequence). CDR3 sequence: CSAHSREQFF. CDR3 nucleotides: TGCAGTGCTCATAGTAGGGAGCAGTTCTTC.

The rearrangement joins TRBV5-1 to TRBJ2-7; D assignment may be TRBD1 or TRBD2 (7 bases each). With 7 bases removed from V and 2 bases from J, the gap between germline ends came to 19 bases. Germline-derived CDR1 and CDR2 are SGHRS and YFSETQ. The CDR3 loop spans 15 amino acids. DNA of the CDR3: TGCGCCAGCGGACCATCAGGGGGGGCAACCTACGAGCAGTACTTC. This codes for CASGPSGGATYEQYF. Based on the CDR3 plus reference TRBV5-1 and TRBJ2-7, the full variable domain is KAGVTQTPRYLIKTRGQQVTLSCSPISGHRSVSWYQQTPGQGLQFLFEYFSETQRNKGNFPGRFSGRQFSNSRSEMNVSTLELGDSALYLCASGPSGGATYEQYFGPGTRLTVT.

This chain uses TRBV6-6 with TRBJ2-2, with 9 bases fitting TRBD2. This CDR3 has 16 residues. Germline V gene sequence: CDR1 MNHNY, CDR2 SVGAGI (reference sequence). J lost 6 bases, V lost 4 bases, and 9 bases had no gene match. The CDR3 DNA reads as TGTGCCAGCAGTTTAGAGGCAGCGGGAGGCGCCGGGGAGCTGTTTTTT. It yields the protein CASSLEAAGGAGELFF.

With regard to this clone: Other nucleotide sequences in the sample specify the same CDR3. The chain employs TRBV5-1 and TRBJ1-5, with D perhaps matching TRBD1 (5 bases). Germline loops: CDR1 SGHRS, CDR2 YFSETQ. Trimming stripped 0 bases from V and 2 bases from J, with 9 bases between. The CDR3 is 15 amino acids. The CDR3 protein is CASSLEGDRNQPQHF. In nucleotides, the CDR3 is TGCGCCAGCAGCTTGGAAGGGGACCGCAATCAGCCCCAGCATTTT.

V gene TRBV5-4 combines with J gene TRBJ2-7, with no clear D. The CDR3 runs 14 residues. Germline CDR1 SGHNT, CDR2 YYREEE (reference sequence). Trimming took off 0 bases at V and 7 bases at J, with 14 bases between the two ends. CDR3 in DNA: TGTGCCAGCAGCTTGGGGCAGAACCTACGAGAGCAGTACTTC. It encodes CASSLGQNLREQYF.